Listed here are 17 T cell receptor beta chains from one sample, sequenced in a study of blood T cell repertoires in COVID-19. Assay used: immunoSEQ multiplex PCR; TCRdb lists only in-frame clones, some missing. The profile covers approximately 120,000 clones, with approximately 82% appearing a single time and 5.5% to 6.5% taken by the ten largest. Material for sequencing was peripheral blood. The receptors derive from an elderly man with active or convalescent COVID-19.

As regards this clone: A junction boundary mismatches the germline segment, possibly from a read error. The chain couples TRBV7-7 to TRBJ1-4; 10 bases fit TRBD1. The CDR3 sequence is 15 residues long. From germline, CDR1 is SSHAT and CDR2 FNYEAQ (reference sequence). The CDR3 loop reads CASSSSGTGVEKLFF. Here the CDR3 DNA reads TGTGCTAGCAGCTCCTCTGGGACAGGGGTAGAAAAACTGTTTTTT. Based on the CDR3 plus reference TRBV7-7 and TRBJ1-4, the full variable domain is GAGVSQSPRYKVTKRGQDVTLRCDPISSHATLYWYQQALGQGPEFLTYFNYEAQPDKSGLPSDRFSAERPEGSISTLTIQRTEQRDSAMYRCASSSSGTGVEKLFFGSGTQLSVL.

This chain links TRBV6-5 with TRBJ2-2; possibly TRBD2 for D (6 bases). Trimming took 5 bases from V and 5 from J, leaving 12 bases between them. The germline V gene encodes CDR1 MNHEY and CDR2 SVGAGI. The CDR3 is made up of 14 amino acids. The chain's CDR3 is CASSRSGRTGELFF. CDR3 in DNA: TGTGCCAGCAGTCGGTCAGGGAGGACCGGGGAGCTGTTTTTT.

J is TRBJ1-2 and V is TRBV6-2 or TRBV6-3; no reliable D call. Germline V lookup: CDR1 MNHEY, CDR2 SVGEGT. CDR3 length equals 14 residues. V was pared by 6 bases and J by 4 bases, with 15 bases between. CDR3 amino acids: CASSFSAPGYGYTF. The CDR3 DNA reads TGTGCCAGCAGCTTTTCAGCCCCGGGCTATGGCTACACCTTC.

The chain recombines TRBV29-1 with TRBJ2-5; the D gene is possibly TRBD1 (6 bases). CDR3 length: 18 amino acids. Germline values: CDR1 SQVTM, CDR2 ANQGSEA. With 8 bases removed from V and 0 bases from J, the gap between germline ends came to 28 bases. The CDR3 bases are TGCAGCCCAGACCCGAGGCCAGGTCAGGGGCCCTACCAAGAGACCCAGTACTTC. Its translation: CSPDPRPGQGPYQETQYF.

CDR3 sequence reads: CASSAETGLLGYTF. CDR3 nucleotide sequence: TGTGCCAGCAGTGCCGAGACAGGGCTGCTTGGCTACACCTTC. This chain links TRBV6-4 with TRBJ1-2; 7 nucleotides align to TRBD1. V gave up 4 bases and J gave up 7 bases; unmatched junction bases: 9. The CDR3 runs to 14 residues. In germline, CDR1 is MRHNA, CDR2 SNTAGT.

This clone occurred a few times. The genes are TRBV30 and TRBJ2-2; TRBD2 matches at 9 bases. CDR1 GTSNPN and CDR2 SVGIG come from the germline V gene (reference sequence). The CDR3 is 17 residues long. J lost 6 bases, V lost 3 bases, and 14 bases had no gene match. The CDR3 region has the DNA TGTGCCTGGAGAACCCACGGGGGACTAGCTATAGCCGGGGAGCTGTTTTTT. It codes for CAWRTHGGLAIAGELFF.

J is TRBJ2-7 and V is TRBV18; 8 positions agree with TRBD1. The CDR3 covers 13 residues. Germline CDR1 KGHSH, CDR2 LQKENI. The V gene end was trimmed by 3 bases and the J gene end by 5 bases; junction bases not matched to a gene: 3. The chain's CDR3 is CASSPDRENEQYF. The CDR3 region has the DNA TGTGCCAGCTCACCGGACAGGGAGAACGAGCAGTACTTC.

V is TRBV12-5 and J is TRBJ2-5; 9 bases line up with TRBD1. Germline V gene data show CDR1 as LGHNT and CDR2 as FRNRAP. V dropped 1 base and J dropped 2; count of bases not matched to a gene: 8. The CDR3 is 17 amino acids. The CDR3 is CASGLGQQTGGQETQYF. CDR3 nucleotide sequence: TGTGCTAGTGGTTTGGGCCAACAGACAGGGGGGCAAGAGACCCAGTACTTC.

This clone was seen just once. The chain links TRBV5-1 to TRBJ2-3, with D perhaps matching TRBD2 (5 bases). The germline CDR1 and CDR2 sequences are SGHRS and YFSETQ. The CDR3 loop spans 14 amino acids. The V gene lost 2 bases and the J gene lost 4 bases, with 11 bases spanning the gap. The CDR3: CASSFTADPDTQYF. DNA of the CDR3: TGCGCCAGCAGCTTTACAGCGGATCCAGATACGCAGTATTTT.

The CDR3 nucleotides are TGTGCCAGCAGCTTTAGTCCGGGACAGGCAACTAATGAAAAACTGTTTTTT. Translated: CASSFSPGQATNEKLFF. This rearrangement joins TRBV5-5 to TRBJ1-4, with 8 bases lining up with TRBD1. The ends lost 2 bases at V and 0 bases at J; junction bases unmatched: 6. The CDR3 extends over 17 amino acids. Germline V gene sequence: CDR1 SGHKS, CDR2 YYEKEE (reference sequence).

This chain connects TRBV7-2 to TRBJ1-2; D is perhaps TRBD1 (5 bases). Deletions cut 5 bases from V and 0 bases from J, with 16 bases between. The length of the CDR3 is 16 residues. Germline-derived CDR1 and CDR2 are SGHTA and FQGNSA. The CDR3 protein is CASSRAGRGANYGYTF. The CDR3 coding sequence is TGTGCCAGCAGCCGGGCGGGACGTGGGGCTAACTATGGCTACACCTTC.

The V gene is TRBV7-3, the J gene TRBJ2-2; 11 positions match TRBD2. V lost 3 bases to trimming and J lost 2 bases; unmatched junction nucleotides: 8. CDR3 size: 18 residues. Germline CDR1 is SGHTA and CDR2 is FQGTGA. In DNA form, the CDR3 reads TGTGCCAGCAGCTTCCTAGCGGGGGGCGCTAATAACACCGGGGAGCTGTTTTTT. Translation gives CASSFLAGGANNTGELFF.

The chain couples TRBV6-5 to TRBJ2-3, with D tentatively TRBD2 (5 bases). The V gene's germline CDR1 is MNHEY and CDR2 SVGAGI. The CDR3 contains 13 residues. The germline V and J ends were trimmed by 5 bases and 5 bases, with 11 bases remaining between them. Here the CDR3 DNA reads TGTGCCAGCAGTACAGTTCGGGGAGATACGCAGTATTTT. Translating gives CASSTVRGDTQYF.

The V and J genes are TRBV10-3 and TRBJ2-3; TRBD2 agrees at 11 bases. Unmatched junction bases numbered 1, after V lost 7 bases and J lost 1 base. The CDR3 runs 14 residues. Per germline, CDR1 ENHRY and CDR2 SYGVKD. The CDR3 here is CAIKGLAGTDTQYF. The CDR3 region has the DNA TGTGCCATCAAGGGACTAGCGGGCACAGATACGCAGTATTTT.

This chain joins TRBV6-1 and TRBJ2-7, with D maybe TRBD1 (6 bases). Germline V lookup: CDR1 MNHNS, CDR2 SASEGT. Trimming left V 1 base short and J 3 bases short, with 10 bases between. CDR3 length: 14 amino acids. The chain's CDR3 is CASSEDPRGYEQYF. The CDR3 DNA follows: TGTGCCAGCAGTGAAGACCCCAGGGGCTACGAGCAGTACTTC.

The rearrangement uses TRBV2 and TRBJ2-1; 9 positions match TRBD2. The CDR3 is made up of 15 amino acids. The ends lost 6 bases at V and 9 bases at J; junction bases unmatched: 12. Germline lookup yields CDR1 SNHLY and CDR2 FYNNEI. The DNA for the CDR3 is TGTGCCAGCAGGACGCAGCGGGGGGCCTGGATTGAGCAGTTCTTC. Translation gives CASRTQRGAWIEQFF.

The chain links TRBV7-2 to TRBJ2-1; 8 bases match TRBD2. Trimming at V came to 4 bases and at J to 1 base, leaving 3 bases not matched to a gene. In germline, CDR1 is SGHTA, CDR2 FQGNSA. The CDR3 length is 15 residues. CDR3 residues: CASSSGGASYNEQFF. The CDR3, as DNA: TGTGCCAGCAGCTCCGGGGGGGCTTCCTACAATGAGCAGTTCTTC.